This TCR beta chain is drawn from a study of human T cells and chemical hapten exposure. Indicated time point: patch test 3, about 24 weeks after DPC sensitization. Treatment: therapeutic diphenylcyclopropenone sensitization with weekly scalp DPC. Suited to DPC and affected by alopecia, the donors ranged from 18 to 70 years old. This clonotype was counted a few times. MiXCR, applied by TCRdb to the RACE reads, yields one record per CDR3 protein. The sample holds more than 95,000 distinct CDR3 sequences, roughly 27% seen once. Trimming removed 6 bases from V and 0 bases from J; junction bases left unmatched: 6. This CDR3 region has 15 residues. From germline, CDR1 is MNHEY and CDR2 SVGAGI.

The chain joins TRBV6-5 to TRBJ2-7; 9 nucleotides line up with TRBD1. Here the sequenced sample was whole blood, taken in connection with sensitization to the hapten diphenylcyclopropenone (DPC). The receptor comes from a man aged 40-55 years with alopecia areata. Some clones in this sample may be carry-over from other donors' samples. The CDR3 DNA sequence: TGTGCCAGCAGCCCCGGGACAGGGAGCTCCTACGAGCAGTACTTC. Translated: CASSPGTGSSYEQYF.